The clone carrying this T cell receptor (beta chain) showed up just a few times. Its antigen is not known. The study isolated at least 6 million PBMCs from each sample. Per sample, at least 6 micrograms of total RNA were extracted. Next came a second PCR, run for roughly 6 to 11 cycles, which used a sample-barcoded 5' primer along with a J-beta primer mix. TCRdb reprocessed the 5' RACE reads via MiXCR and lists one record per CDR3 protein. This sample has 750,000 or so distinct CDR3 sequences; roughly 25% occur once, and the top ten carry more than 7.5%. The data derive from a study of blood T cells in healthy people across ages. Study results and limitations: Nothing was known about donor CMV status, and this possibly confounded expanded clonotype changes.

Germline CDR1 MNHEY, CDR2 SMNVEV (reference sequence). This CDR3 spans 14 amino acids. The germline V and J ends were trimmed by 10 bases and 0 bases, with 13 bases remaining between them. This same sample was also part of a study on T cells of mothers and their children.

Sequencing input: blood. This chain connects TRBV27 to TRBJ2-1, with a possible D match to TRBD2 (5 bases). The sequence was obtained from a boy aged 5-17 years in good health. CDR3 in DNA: TGTGCCACCACTTGGGAGAGCTCCTACAATGAGCAGTTCTTC. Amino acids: CATTWESSYNEQFF.